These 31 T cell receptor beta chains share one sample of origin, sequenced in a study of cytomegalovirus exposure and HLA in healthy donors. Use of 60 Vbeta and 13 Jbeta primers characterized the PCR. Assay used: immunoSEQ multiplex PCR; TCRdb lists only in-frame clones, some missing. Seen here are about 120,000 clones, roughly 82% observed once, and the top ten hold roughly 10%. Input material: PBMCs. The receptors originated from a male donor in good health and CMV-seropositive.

The CDR3 sequence is CASSRDRVGQPQHF. CDR3 nucleotides: TGTGCCAGCAGCAGGGACAGGGTAGGACAGCCCCAGCATTTT. The chain carries TRBV11-2 and TRBJ1-5; 9 bases fit TRBD1. Trimming at V came to 5 bases and at J to 7 bases, leaving 6 bases not matched to a gene. CDR1 is SGHAT, CDR2 FQNNGV, per germline. This CDR3 is built from 14 residues.

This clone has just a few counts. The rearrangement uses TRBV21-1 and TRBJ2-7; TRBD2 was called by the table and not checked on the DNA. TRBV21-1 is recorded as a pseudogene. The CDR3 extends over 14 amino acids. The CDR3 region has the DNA TGTGCCAGCAGCGACGAAAACTGCTGGAGCGAGCAGTACTTC. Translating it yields CASSDENCWSEQYF.

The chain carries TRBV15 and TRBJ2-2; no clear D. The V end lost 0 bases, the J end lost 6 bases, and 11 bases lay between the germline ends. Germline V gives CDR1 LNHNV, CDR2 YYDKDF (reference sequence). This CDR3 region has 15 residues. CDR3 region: CATSREGDPSGELFF. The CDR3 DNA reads TGTGCCACCAGCAGAGAGGGCGACCCCTCCGGGGAGCTGTTTTTT.

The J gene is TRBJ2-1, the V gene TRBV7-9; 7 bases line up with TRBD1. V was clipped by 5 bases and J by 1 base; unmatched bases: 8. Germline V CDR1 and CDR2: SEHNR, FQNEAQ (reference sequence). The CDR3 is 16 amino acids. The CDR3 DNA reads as TGTGCCAGCAGCCCCCCAGGGACAGCATCCTACAATGAGCAGTTCTTC. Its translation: CASSPPGTASYNEQFF.

The CDR3 coding sequence is TGTGCCAGCAGTTTAGCGGGACTGTACAATGAGCAGTTCTTC. Translation gives CASSLAGLYNEQFF. V gene TRBV6-1 combines with J gene TRBJ2-1; 8 nucleotides agree with TRBD2. The CDR3 is made up of 14 amino acids. The J segment lost 4 bases and the V segment lost 5 bases, leaving 4 bases of the junction unmatched. CDR1 MNHNS and CDR2 SASEGT come from the germline V gene.

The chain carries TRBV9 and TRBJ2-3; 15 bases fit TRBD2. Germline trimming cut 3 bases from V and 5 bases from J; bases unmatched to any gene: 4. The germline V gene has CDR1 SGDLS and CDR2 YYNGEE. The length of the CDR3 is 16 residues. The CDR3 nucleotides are TGTGCCAGCAGCGGGCCGGGACTAGCGGGAGGAGATACGCAGTATTTT. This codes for CASSGPGLAGGDTQYF. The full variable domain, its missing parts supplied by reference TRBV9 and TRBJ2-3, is DSGVTQTPKHLITATGQRVTLRCSPRSGDLSVYWYQQSLDQGLQFLIQYYNGEERAKGNILERFSAQQFPDLHSELNLSSLELGDSALYFCASSGPGLAGGDTQYFGPGTRLTVL.

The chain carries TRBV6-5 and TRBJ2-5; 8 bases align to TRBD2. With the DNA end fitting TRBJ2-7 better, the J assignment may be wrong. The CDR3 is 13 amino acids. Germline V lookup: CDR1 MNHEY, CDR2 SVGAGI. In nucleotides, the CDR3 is TGTGCCAGCAGTGGGACTAGTGCCTACGAGCAGTACTTC. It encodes CASSGTSAYEQYF.

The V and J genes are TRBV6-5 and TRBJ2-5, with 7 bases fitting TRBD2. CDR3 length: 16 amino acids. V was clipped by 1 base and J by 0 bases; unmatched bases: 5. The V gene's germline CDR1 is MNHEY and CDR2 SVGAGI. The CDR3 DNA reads TGTGCCAGCAGTTACTGGGACTACGGGTACCAAGAGACCCAGTACTTC. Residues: CASSYWDYGYQETQYF.

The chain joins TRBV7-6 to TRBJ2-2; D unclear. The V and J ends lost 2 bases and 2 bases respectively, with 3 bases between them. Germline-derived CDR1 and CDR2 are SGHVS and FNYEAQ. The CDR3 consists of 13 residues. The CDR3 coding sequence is TGTGCCAGCAGCTTACTAAACACCGGGGAGCTGTTTTTT. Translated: CASSLLNTGELFF.

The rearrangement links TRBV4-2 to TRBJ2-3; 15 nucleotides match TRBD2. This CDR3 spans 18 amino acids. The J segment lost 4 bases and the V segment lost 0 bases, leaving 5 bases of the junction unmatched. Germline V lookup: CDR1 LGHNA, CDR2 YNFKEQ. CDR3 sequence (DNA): TGTGCCAGCAGCCAAGAAGGGACTAGCGGGAGGACCGCAGATACGCAGTATTTT. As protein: CASSQEGTSGRTADTQYF.

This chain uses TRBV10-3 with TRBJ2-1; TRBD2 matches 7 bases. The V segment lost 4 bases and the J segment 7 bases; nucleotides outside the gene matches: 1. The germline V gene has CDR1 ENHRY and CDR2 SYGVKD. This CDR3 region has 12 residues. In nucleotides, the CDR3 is TGTGCCATCAGTGTGGGGGGGAATGAGCAGTTCTTC. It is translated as CAISVGGNEQFF.

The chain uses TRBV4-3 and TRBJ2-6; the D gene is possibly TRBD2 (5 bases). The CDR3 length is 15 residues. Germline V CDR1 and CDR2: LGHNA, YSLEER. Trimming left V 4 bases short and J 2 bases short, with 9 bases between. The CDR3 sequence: CASSPGSAGANVLTF. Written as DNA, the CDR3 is TGCGCCAGCAGCCCGGGGTCGGCTGGGGCCAACGTCCTGACTTTC.

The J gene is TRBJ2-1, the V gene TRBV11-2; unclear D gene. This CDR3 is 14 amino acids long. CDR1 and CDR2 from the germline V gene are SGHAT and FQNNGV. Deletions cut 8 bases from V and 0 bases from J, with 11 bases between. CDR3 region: CASFETGSYNEQFF. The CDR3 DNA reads TGTGCCAGCTTCGAGACTGGCTCCTACAATGAGCAGTTCTTC.

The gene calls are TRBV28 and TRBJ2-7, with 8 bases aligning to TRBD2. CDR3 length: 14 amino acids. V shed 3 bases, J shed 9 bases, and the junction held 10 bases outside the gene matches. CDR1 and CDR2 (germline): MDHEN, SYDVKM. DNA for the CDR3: TGTGCCAGCAGTTTTCAAGCGGGAGCCCCCGGGCAGTACTTC. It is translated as CASSFQAGAPGQYF.

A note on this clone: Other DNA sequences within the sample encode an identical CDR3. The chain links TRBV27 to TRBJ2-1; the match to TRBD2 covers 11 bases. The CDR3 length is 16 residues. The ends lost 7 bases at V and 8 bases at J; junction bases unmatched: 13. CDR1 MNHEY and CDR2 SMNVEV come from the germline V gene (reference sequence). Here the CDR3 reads CASTGTSGMRGDEQFF. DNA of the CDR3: TGTGCCAGCACGGGGACTAGCGGAATGAGAGGGGATGAGCAGTTCTTC.

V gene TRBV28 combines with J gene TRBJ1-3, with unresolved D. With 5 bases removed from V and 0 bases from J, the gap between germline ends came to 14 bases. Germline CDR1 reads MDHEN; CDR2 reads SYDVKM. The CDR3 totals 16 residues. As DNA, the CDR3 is TGTGCCAGCAGTCCACCCGGGATACGCTCTGGAAACACCATATATTTT. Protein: CASSPPGIRSGNTIYF.

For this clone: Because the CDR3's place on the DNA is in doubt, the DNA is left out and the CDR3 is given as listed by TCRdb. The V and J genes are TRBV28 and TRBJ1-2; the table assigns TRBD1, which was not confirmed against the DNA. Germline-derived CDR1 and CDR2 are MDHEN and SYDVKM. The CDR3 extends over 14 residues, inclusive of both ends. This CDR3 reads CASSSGQGAQGYTF.

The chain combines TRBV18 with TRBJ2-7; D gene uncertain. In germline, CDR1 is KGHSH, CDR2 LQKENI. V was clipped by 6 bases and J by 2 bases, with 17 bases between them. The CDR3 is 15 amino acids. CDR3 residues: CASSHNPGTTYEQYF. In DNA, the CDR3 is TGTGCCAGCTCCCATAATCCAGGCACCACCTACGAGCAGTACTTC.

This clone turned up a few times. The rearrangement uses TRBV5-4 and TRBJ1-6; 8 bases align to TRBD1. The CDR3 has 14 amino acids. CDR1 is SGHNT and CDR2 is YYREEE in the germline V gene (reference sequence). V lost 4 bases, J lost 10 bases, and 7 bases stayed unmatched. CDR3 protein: CASSPTGVVSPLHF. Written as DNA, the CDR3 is TGTGCCAGCAGCCCGACAGGGGTGGTCTCACCCCTCCACTTT.

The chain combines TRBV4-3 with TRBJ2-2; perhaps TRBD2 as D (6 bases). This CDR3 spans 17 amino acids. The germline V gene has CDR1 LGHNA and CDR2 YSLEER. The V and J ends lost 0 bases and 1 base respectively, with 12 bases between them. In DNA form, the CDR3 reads TGCGCCAGCAGCCAAGATCCAGCGGGCGAGAACACCGGGGAGCTGTTTTTT. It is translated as CASSQDPAGENTGELFF.

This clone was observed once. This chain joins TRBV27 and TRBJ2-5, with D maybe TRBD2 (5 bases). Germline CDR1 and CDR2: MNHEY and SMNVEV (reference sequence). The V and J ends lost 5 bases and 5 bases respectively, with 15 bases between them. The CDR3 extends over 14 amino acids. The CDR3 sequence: CASSPSGGWETQYF. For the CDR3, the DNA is TGTGCCAGCAGTCCTTCGGGCGGGTGGGAGACCCAGTACTTC.

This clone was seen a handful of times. The CDR3 loop is CASSLTRHGRNYGYTF. CDR3 DNA sequence: TGTGCCAGCAGCTTAACTAGACACGGGAGGAACTATGGCTACACCTTC. V usage is TRBV7-3 and J usage is TRBJ1-2; D not resolved. Trimming took 0 bases from V and 2 from J, leaving 13 bases between them. Germline lookup yields CDR1 SGHTA and CDR2 FQGTGA. This CDR3 contains 16 residues.

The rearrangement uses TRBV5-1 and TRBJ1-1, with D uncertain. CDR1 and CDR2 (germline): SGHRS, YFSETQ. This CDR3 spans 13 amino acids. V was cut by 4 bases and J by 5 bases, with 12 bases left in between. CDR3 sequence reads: CASSRPGRTEAFF. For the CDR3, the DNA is TGCGCCAGCAGCCGCCCCGGGAGAACTGAAGCTTTCTTT.

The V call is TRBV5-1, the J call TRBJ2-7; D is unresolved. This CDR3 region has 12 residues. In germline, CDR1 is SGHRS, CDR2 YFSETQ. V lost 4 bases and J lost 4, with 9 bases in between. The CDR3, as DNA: TGCGCCAGCAGCGTGGTAGAGTACGAGCAGTACTTC. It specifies CASSVVEYEQYF.

In nucleotides, the CDR3 is TGTGCCAGCAGTGCCTCAGGGGGCGGTGAAAAACTGTTTTTT. This sequence encodes CASSASGGGEKLFF. The chain couples TRBV6-1 to TRBJ1-4; 8 bases fit TRBD1. Germline CDR1 and CDR2: MNHNS and SASEGT. V dropped 4 bases and J dropped 7; count of bases not matched to a gene: 5. The length of the CDR3 is 14 residues.

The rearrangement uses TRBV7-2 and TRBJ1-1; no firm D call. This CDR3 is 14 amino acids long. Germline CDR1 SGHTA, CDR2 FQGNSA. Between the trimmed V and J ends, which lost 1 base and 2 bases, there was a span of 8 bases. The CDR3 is CASSLELINTEAFF. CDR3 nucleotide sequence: TGTGCCAGCAGCTTAGAACTGATCAACACTGAAGCTTTCTTT.

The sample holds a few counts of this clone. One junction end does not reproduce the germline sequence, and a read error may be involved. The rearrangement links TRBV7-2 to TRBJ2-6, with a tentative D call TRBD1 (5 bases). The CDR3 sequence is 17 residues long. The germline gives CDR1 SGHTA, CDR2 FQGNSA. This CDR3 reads CASSARPPATGANGLTF. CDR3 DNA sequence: TGTGCCAGCAGCGCAAGACCCCCGGCGACTGGGGCCAACGGCCTGACTTTC.

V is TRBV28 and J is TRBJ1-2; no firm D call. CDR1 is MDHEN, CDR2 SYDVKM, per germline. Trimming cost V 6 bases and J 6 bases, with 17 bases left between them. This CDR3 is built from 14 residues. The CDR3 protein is CASSLRRTFDGYTF. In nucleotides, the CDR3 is TGTGCCAGCAGCCTGAGGAGGACCTTCGATGGCTACACCTTC.

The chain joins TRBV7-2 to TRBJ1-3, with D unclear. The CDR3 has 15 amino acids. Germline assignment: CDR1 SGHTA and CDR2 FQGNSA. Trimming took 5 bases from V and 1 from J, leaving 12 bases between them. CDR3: CASSPSQISGNTIYF. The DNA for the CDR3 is TGTGCCAGCAGCCCATCTCAGATTTCTGGAAACACCATATATTTT.

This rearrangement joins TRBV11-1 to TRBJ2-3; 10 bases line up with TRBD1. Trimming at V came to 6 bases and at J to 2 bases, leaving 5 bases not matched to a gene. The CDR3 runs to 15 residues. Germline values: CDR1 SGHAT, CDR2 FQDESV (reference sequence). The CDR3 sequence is CASSPTGGVTDTQYF. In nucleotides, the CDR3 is TGTGCCAGCAGTCCGACAGGGGGCGTCACAGATACGCAGTATTTT.

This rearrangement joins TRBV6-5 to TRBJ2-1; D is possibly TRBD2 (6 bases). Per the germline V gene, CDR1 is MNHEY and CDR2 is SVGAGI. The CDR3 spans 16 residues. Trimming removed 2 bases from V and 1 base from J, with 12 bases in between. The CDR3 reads CASSYGGSLSYNEQFF. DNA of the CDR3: TGTGCCAGCAGTTACGGGGGGAGTCTATCCTACAATGAGCAGTTCTTC.